The present T cell receptor beta chain was sequenced within a study of blood T cell repertoires in COVID-19. Across the study: The United States, Italy and Spain were the sources of the acute and convalescent COVID-19 samples.

Methods used by the authors: The assay estimated nucleated cells by amplifying reference gene primers. The repertoire was sequenced with immunoSEQ multiplex PCR; TCRdb's copy has only in-frame clones and lacks some. D and trimming were read from the DNA, whereas the V and J calls and clone size are those reported in that table. The data contain fewer than 350,000 clones, 85% of them seen just once; the ten biggest clones take up about 2.7%. The CDR3 is 14 amino acids. Germline V CDR1 and CDR2: MNHEY, SMNVEV (reference sequence). The V and J ends lost 6 bases and 5 bases respectively, with 14 bases between them. The cohort comprised adults aged about 18 to 100 years residing in about 25 US areas.

The sample comprised PBMCs or T cells enriched from blood (not recorded which). V gene TRBV27 combines with J gene TRBJ1-5; D is unresolved. This receptor was identified in a woman aged 45-59 years who had recovered from COVID-19. The CDR3, as DNA: TGTGCCAGCAGCCGCTTTCGGGAGGATCAGCCCCAGCATTTT. This sequence encodes CASSRFREDQPQHF.